This T cell receptor beta chain is from a study of blood T cell repertoires in COVID-19. Background on the study: Collection of acute and convalescent COVID-19 samples took place in the United States, Italy and Spain. PBMCs, B-cell-depleted T cells, or T cells were the source of the cDNA or gDNA that made up the material.

V was clipped by 6 bases and J by 7 bases, with 6 bases between them. The CDR3 spans 10 residues. Assay used: immunoSEQ multiplex PCR; TCRdb lists only in-frame clones, some missing. The sample shows some 200,000 clones, around 82% of them seen only once. The source is a woman aged 25 to 39 who had recovered from COVID-19. Sequenced: peripheral blood. J is TRBJ1-1 and V is TRBV12-3 or TRBV12-4; D not resolved. This CDR3 is CASSRIEAFF. The CDR3 DNA reads as TGTGCCAGCAGCCGTATTGAAGCTTTCTTT.